The 11 T cell receptor beta chains below come from one sample, sequenced in a study of blood T cell repertoires in COVID-19. Sequencing was performed with immunoSEQ multiplex PCR; in TCRdb, only in-frame clones are kept and a portion is missing. In the table there are some 210,000 clones, more than 85% of which are singletons. The source material was peripheral blood. The receptors were gathered from a man aged 55 to 70 with COVID-19, enrolled during active disease.

The chain has TRBV14 and TRBJ2-3, with 10 bases aligning to TRBD2. V shed 1 base and J 6 bases; nucleotides not matched to a gene: 10. Per germline, CDR1 SGHDN and CDR2 FVKESK. There are 17 residues in the CDR3. The CDR3 coding sequence is TGTGCCAGCAGCCAAGGTTCGGTAGCGGGGGGTCCGGATACGCAGTATTTT. Amino acids: CASSQGSVAGGPDTQYF.

The genes are TRBV12-3 or TRBV12-4 and TRBJ1-6; TRBD1 matches 7 bases. CDR3 length equals 13 residues. With V trimmed by 8 bases and J by 9 bases, 7 bases remained unmatched. CDR3 DNA: TGTGCCAGCGGAACAGGGGCTGGTTCACCCCTCCACTTT. It codes for CASGTGAGSPLHF.

V usage is TRBV9 and J usage is TRBJ2-1, with 9 bases lining up with TRBD1. Germline V lookup: CDR1 SGDLS, CDR2 YYNGEE. This CDR3 has 17 residues. The V and J ends lost 0 bases and 7 bases, in that order; junction bases with no gene match: 11. The DNA for the CDR3 is TGTGCCAGCAGCGTAGATGAGGGGACAGGGATATTAAATGAGCAGTTCTTC. Translation gives CASSVDEGTGILNEQFF.

This chain connects TRBV5-1 to TRBJ1-1; D might be TRBD1 (5 bases). Trimming took 0 bases from V and 4 from J, leaving 13 bases between them. From germline, CDR1 is SGHRS and CDR2 YFSETQ. The CDR3 loop spans 15 amino acids. DNA for the CDR3: TGCGCCAGCAGCTTGGTGGGGGGAGCGGGCACTGAAGCTTTCTTT. Translating it yields CASSLVGGAGTEAFF.

This clone was detected only a few times. The gene calls are TRBV4-1 and TRBJ1-4, with D maybe TRBD1 (6 bases). The CDR3 sequence is 14 residues long. V was clipped by 6 bases and J by 8 bases, with 16 bases between them. In germline, CDR1 is MGHRA, CDR2 YSYEKL. In DNA form, the CDR3 reads TGCGCCAGCAGAGAGGGCAGGGGTCGGGAAAAACTGTTTTTT. It codes for CASREGRGREKLFF.

This rearrangement joins TRBV4-1 to TRBJ2-1, with TRBD2 matching over 10 bases. This CDR3 has 16 amino acids. Trimming cost V 7 bases and J 6 bases; bases outside gene matches: 12. CDR1 and CDR2 (germline): MGHRA, YSYEKL. As DNA, the CDR3 is TGCGCCAGCAAGGAGCTCATAGCGGGAGGACCCAATGAGCAGTTCTTC. Translation: CASKELIAGGPNEQFF.

The J gene is TRBJ2-3, the V gene TRBV24-1; TRBD2 matches 9 bases. Germline V gene lookup returns CDR1 KGHDR and CDR2 SFDVKD. The CDR3 runs 15 residues. Trimming cost V 3 bases and J 3 bases; bases outside gene matches: 3. The CDR3 DNA is TGTGCCACCAGTGATGATAGCGGGAGAACAGATACGCAGTATTTT. Translating gives CATSDDSGRTDTQYF.

The rearrangement links TRBV29-1 to TRBJ2-3, with 7 bases lining up with TRBD2. Germline CDR1 is SQVTM and CDR2 is ANQGSEA. Unmatched junction bases numbered 16, after V lost 0 bases and J lost 4 bases. This CDR3 contains 18 residues. CDR3 nucleotides: TGCAGCGTTGAAGAACCCTTGGGGAGGGGTGGTCGTCCAGATACGCAGTATTTT. Protein sequence: CSVEEPLGRGGRPDTQYF.

This chain connects TRBV4-1 to TRBJ2-1; tentative D call: TRBD2 (6 bases). The CDR3 contains 14 residues. Germline CDR1 MGHRA, CDR2 YSYEKL. Deletions cut 3 bases from V and 3 bases from J, with 9 bases between. CDR3 sequence reads: CASSQRLGYNEQFF. CDR3 DNA: TGCGCCAGCAGCCAGAGACTAGGCTACAATGAGCAGTTCTTC.

This chain connects TRBV16 to TRBJ1-1; D is unclear. There are 13 residues in the CDR3. CDR1 is KGHSY, CDR2 FQNENV, per germline. Trimming stripped 2 bases from V and 5 bases from J, with 9 bases between. In nucleotides, the CDR3 is TGTGCCAGCAGCCAAGTCCACGGGACTGAAGCTTTCTTT. The encoded protein is CASSQVHGTEAFF. The whole variable domain, remainder taken from reference TRBV16 and TRBJ1-1, is GEEVAQTPKHLVRGEGQKAKLYCAPIKGHSYVFWYQQVLKNEFKFLISFQNENVFDETGMPKERFSAKCLPNSPCSLEIQATKLEDSAVYFCASSQVHGTEAFFGQGTRLTVV.

The CDR3: CASSIRVGDYEQYF. In DNA, the CDR3 is TGTGCCAGTAGTATACGAGTCGGGGACTACGAGCAGTACTTC. The gene calls are TRBV19 and TRBJ2-7; TRBD2 is a possible D gene (5 bases). This CDR3 has 14 residues. Deletions cut 2 bases from V and 3 bases from J, with 11 bases between. Germline assignment: CDR1 LNHDA and CDR2 SQIVND (reference sequence).